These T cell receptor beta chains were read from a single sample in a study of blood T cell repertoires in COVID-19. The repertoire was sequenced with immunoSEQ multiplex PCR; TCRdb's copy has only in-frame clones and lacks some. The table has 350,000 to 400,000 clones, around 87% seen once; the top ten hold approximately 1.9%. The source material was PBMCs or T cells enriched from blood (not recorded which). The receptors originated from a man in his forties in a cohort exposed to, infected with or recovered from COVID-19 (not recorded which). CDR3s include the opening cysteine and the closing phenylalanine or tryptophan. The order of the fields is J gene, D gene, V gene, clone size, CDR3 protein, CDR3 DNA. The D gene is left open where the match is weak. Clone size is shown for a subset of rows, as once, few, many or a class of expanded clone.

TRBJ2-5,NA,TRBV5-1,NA,CASSSLTEETQYF,TGCGCCAGCAGTAGTCTGACAGAAGAGACCCAGTACTTC
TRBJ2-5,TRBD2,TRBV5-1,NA,CASSPVAGGLLGETQYF,TGCGCCAGCAGCCCCGTAGCGGGAGGGCTTCTTGGAGAGACCCAGTACTTC
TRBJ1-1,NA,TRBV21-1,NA,CASNPTGNTEAFF,TGTGCCAGCAACCCTACCGGGAACACTGAAGCTTTCTTT
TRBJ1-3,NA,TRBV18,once,CASSSGPPGGSGNTIYF,TGTGCCAGCTCGTCAGGACCGCCGGGGGGCTCTGGAAACACCATATATTTT
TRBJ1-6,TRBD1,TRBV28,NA,CASSFTGGNNSPLHF,TGTGCCAGCAGTTTTACAGGGGGAAACAATTCACCCCTCCACTTT
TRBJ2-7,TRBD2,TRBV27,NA,CASSLYPGPLLAGGSYEQYF,TGTGCCAGCAGTTTATATCCGGGTCCTCTACTAGCGGGGGGCTCCTACGAGCAGTACTTC
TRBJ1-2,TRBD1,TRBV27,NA,CASNPALGQSFYGYTF,TGTGCCAGCAATCCCGCGCTGGGACAGAGCTTTTATGGCTACACCTTC
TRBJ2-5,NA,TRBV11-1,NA,CASSWIREETQYF,TGTGCCAGCAGCTGGATCAGGGAAGAGACCCAGTACTTC
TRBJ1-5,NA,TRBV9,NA,CASSQGPFGVQPQHF,TGTGCCAGCAGCCAGGGGCCTTTTGGTGTTCAGCCCCAGCATTTT
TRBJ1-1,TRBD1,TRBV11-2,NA,CASRRGRENTEAFF,TGTGCCAGCAGAAGGGGGCGGGAGAACACTGAAGCTTTCTTT
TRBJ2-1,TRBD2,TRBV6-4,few,CASSDSASGDPWNEQFF,TGTGCCAGCAGTGACTCAGCTAGCGGGGACCCTTGGAATGAGCAGTTCTTC
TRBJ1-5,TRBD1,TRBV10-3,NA,CATSMNRGYSNQPQHF,TGTGCCACCTCCATGAACAGGGGATATAGCAATCAGCCCCAGCATTTT
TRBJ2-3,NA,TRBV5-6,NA,CASSFSRLGTDTQYF,TGTGCCAGCAGCTTCAGTCGTCTTGGCACAGATACGCAGTATTTT
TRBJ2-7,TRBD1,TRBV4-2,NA,CASSHTSGQGRSYEQYF,TGTGCCAGCAGCCACACCTCGGGACAGGGAAGATCCTACGAGCAGTACTTC
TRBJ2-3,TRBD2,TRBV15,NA,CATGSGVSTSTDTQYF,TGTGCCACCGGGAGCGGGGTCAGCACTAGCACAGATACGCAGTATTTT
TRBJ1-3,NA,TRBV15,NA,CATSRDRGSTSGNTIYF,TGTGCCACCAGCAGAGATCGGGGATCAACCTCTGGAAACACCATATATTTT
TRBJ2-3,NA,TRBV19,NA,CASSFQGTSTDTQYF,TGTGCCAGTAGCTTTCAGGGGACCTCCACAGATACGCAGTATTTT
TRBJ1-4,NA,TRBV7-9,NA,CASSLGGMAEKLFF,TGTGCCAGCAGCTTAGGAGGGATGGCTGAAAAACTGTTTTTT
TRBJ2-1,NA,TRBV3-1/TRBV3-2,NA,CASSQAGGAQFF,TGTGCCAGCAGCCAAGCCGGCGGGGCGCAGTTCTTC
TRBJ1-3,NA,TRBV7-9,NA,CASRAGAGNTIYF,TGTGCCAGCAGGGCAGGGGCAGGAAACACCATATATTTT
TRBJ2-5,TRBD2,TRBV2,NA,CASWGGRETQYF,TGTGCCAGCTGGGGGGGGAGGGAGACCCAGTACTTC
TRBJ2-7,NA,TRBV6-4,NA,CASIRLYTGLCYEQYF,TGTGCCAGCATTCGACTCTACACAGGGCTTTGCTACGAGCAGTACTTC
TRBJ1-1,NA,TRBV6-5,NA,CASKREQLTEAFF,TGTGCCAGCAAAAGAGAACAGCTGACTGAAGCTTTCTTT
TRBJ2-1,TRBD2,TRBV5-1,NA,CASSPLAGRSYNEQFF,TGCGCCAGCAGCCCGCTAGCGGGGCGGTCCTACAATGAGCAGTTCTTC
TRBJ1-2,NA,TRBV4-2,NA,CASSQDLSGPRYGYTF,TGTGCCAGCAGCCAAGATCTTTCAGGGCCCCGCTATGGCTACACCTTC
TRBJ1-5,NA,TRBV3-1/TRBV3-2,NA,CASSQGRENQPQHF,TGTGCCAGCAGCCAAGGTAGAGAGAATCAGCCCCAGCATTTT
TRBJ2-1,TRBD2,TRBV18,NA,CASSSMAGGLYNEQFF,TGTGCCAGCTCAAGCATGGCGGGAGGACTCTACAATGAGCAGTTCTTC
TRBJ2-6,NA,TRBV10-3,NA,CAIMGGDISSGANVLTF,TGTGCCATCATGGGGGGGGACATCAGCTCTGGGGCCAACGTCCTGACTTTC
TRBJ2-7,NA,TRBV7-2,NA,CASSFTGGQGYEQYF,TGTGCCAGCAGCTTCACTGGCGGGCAAGGCTACGAGCAGTACTTC
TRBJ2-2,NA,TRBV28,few,CASSLISQVNTGELFF,TGTGCCAGCAGTTTAATCAGTCAGGTCAACACCGGGGAGCTGTTTTTT
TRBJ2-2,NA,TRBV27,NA,CASSRGTALTGELFF,TGTGCCAGCAGTCGGGGGACAGCCCTTACCGGGGAGCTGTTTTTT
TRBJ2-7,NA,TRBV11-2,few,CASRGGFSSYEQYF,TGTGCCAGCCGAGGCGGCTTTAGCTCCTACGAGCAGTACTTC
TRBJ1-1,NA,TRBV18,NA,CASSPRGVFDTEAFF,TGTGCCAGCTCACCACGGGGGGTTTTCGACACTGAAGCTTTCTTT
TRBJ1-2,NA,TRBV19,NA,CASRRGGVNYGYTF,TGTGCCAGTAGGCGGGGGGGTGTCAACTATGGCTACACCTTC
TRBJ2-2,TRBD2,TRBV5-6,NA,CASSPLSGRGTGELFF,TGTGCCAGCAGCCCACTTAGCGGGAGAGGCACCGGGGAGCTGTTTTTT
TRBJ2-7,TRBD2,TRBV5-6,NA,CASNQREGYEQYF,TGTGCCAGCAACCAGCGGGAGGGCTACGAGCAGTACTTC
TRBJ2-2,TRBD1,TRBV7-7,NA,CASSLATGANGELFF,TGTGCCAGCAGCTTAGCGACAGGGGCTAACGGGGAGCTGTTTTTT
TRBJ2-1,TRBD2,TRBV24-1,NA,CATQREGSYNEQFF,TGTGCCACCCAGCGGGAGGGCTCCTACAATGAGCAGTTCTTC
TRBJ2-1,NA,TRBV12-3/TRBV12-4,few,CASSLQAYNEQFF,TGTGCCAGCAGTTTACAGGCCTACAATGAGCAGTTCTTC
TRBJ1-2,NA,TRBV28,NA,CASSLWQDGYTF,TGTGCCAGCAGTTTATGGCAGGATGGCTACACCTTC
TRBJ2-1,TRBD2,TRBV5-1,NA,CASSPELAGVGSEQFF,TGCGCCAGCAGCCCTGAGCTAGCGGGAGTGGGTAGTGAGCAGTTCTTC
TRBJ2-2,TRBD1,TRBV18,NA,CASSRTGITGELFF,TGTGCCAGCTCACGGACAGGGATCACCGGGGAGCTGTTTTTT
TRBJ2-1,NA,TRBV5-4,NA,CASSPGLDNEQFF,TGTGCCAGCAGCCCGGGACTCGACAATGAGCAGTTCTTC
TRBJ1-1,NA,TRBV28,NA,CASSLFRGYTEAFF,TGTGCCAGCAGTTTATTCCGGGGATACACTGAAGCTTTCTTT
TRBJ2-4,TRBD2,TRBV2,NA,CASRGGLGENIQYF,TGTGCCAGCAGGGGGGGACTAGGAGAAAACATTCAGTACTTC
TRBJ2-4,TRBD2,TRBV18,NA,CASSPQREAPLAKNIQYF,TGTGCCAGCTCACCCCAGCGGGAGGCACCCCTAGCCAAAAACATTCAGTACTTC
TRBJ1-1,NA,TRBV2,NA,CASSEAIQGRAFF,TGTGCCAGCAGTGAAGCAATACAGGGAAGGGCTTTCTTT
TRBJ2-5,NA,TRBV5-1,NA,CASSDGQWSGTQYF,TGCGCCAGCAGCGATGGACAGTGGAGTGGGACCCAGTACTTC
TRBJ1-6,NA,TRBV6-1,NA,CASSDRLHNSPLHF,TGTGCCAGCAGTGACAGACTTCATAATTCACCCCTCCACTTT
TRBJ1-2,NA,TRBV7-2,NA,CASSPDTNYGYTF,TGTGCCAGCAGCCCCGACACCAACTATGGCTACACCTTC
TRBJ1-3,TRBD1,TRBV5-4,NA,CASSLAGTGGSGNTIYF,TGTGCCAGCAGCTTGGCCGGGACAGGCGGCTCTGGAAACACCATATATTTT
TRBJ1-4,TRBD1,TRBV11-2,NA,CASTLRTGGFFNEKLFF,TGTGCCAGCACCCTAAGGACAGGGGGCTTTTTCAATGAAAAACTGTTTTTT
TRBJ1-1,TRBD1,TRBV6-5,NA,CASSFRGLGTEAFF,TGTGCCAGCAGCTTTAGGGGGCTAGGCACTGAAGCTTTCTTT